Below are 5 T cell receptor beta chains sequenced from a single sample in a study of T cell repertoires in cytomegalovirus infection. TCRdb itself ran the reads through MiXCR, one entry per CDR3 protein. The sample has approximately 500,000 distinct CDR3 sequences, about 30% seen once. The source material was PBMCs. Source of these receptors: a human donor in good health (CMV status not recorded). Some clones in this sample may be carry-over from other donors' samples.

This chain connects TRBV5-6 to TRBJ2-1; D is unclear. The V end was cut by 4 bases, the J end by 7 bases, with 9 bases between. Germline loops: CDR1 SGHDT, CDR2 YYEEEE. The CDR3 runs to 12 residues. In DNA, the CDR3 is TGTGCCAGCAGCGAGGACCCAAATGAGCAGTTCTTC. Translated: CASSEDPNEQFF.

The chain combines TRBV28 with TRBJ1-5; 11 nucleotides align to TRBD1. The CDR3 runs to 16 residues. The junction had 9 bases not matched to a gene; V was cut back by 4 bases and J by 7 bases. Per the germline V gene, CDR1 is MDHEN and CDR2 is SYDVKM. Here the CDR3 reads CASSSPLGQGGQPQHF. DNA for the CDR3: TGTGCCAGCAGTTCCCCCCTGGGACAGGGGGGACAGCCCCAGCATTTT. The whole variable domain, remainder taken from reference TRBV28 and TRBJ1-5, is DVKVTQSSRYLVKRTGEKVFLECVQDMDHENMFWYRQDPGLGLRLIYFSYDVKMKEKGDIPEGYSVSREKKERFSLILESASTNQTSMYLCASSSPLGQGGQPQHFGDGTRLSIL.

This clonotype was recorded at least ten times. This sequence joins TRBV7-2 and TRBJ2-1; D perhaps matches TRBD1 (5 bases). Germline loops: CDR1 SGHTA, CDR2 FQGNSA. Trimming shortened V by 7 bases and J by 9 bases, and 13 bases separated the two germline ends. The CDR3 spans 12 residues. This CDR3 reads CASNLGAGEQFF. The CDR3 bases are TGTGCCAGCAACCTAGGGGCCGGTGAGCAGTTCTTC.

This clonotype was detected a few times. V usage is TRBV4-1 and J usage is TRBJ1-2, with D uncertain. The CDR3 covers 16 residues. Trimming removed 0 bases from V and 6 bases from J, with 17 bases in between. Germline V gene lookup returns CDR1 MGHRA and CDR2 YSYEKL. CDR3 DNA: TGCGCCAGCAGCCAAGATTTGGGAGGGCGCCTGAATGGCTACACCTTC. Residues: CASSQDLGGRLNGYTF.

The rearrangement joins TRBV7-9 to TRBJ1-1; D might be TRBD1 (5 bases). V was shortened by 5 bases and J by 2 bases, with 15 bases between the two germline ends. CDR1 is SEHNR and CDR2 is FQNEAQ in the germline V gene (reference sequence). There are 15 residues in the CDR3. The CDR3 is CASSARQSLNTEAFF. The CDR3 DNA is TGTGCCAGCAGCGCCCGACAGTCCTTAAACACTGAAGCTTTCTTT.